This T cell receptor (beta chain) is from a study of blood T cell repertoires in COVID-19. Whole-study context: Samples taken during acute and convalescent COVID-19 were collected in the United States, Italy and Spain. Sources were T cells, B-cell-depleted T cells, or PBMCs; the material itself was cDNA or gDNA.

Per the study methods: Reference gene primer amplification yielded estimated nucleated cell counts. Sequenced by immunoSEQ multiplex PCR; TCRdb stores in-frame clones only, minus some. That table gives V, J and clone size, and the DNA gave D and trimming. The sample lists around 120,000 clones, 65% to 90% seen once, with under 13% in the top ten. The sequenced sample consisted of peripheral blood. The sequence derives from a man older than 75 with acute or convalescent COVID-19.

DNA for the CDR3: TGTGCCAGCAGTGGCGACACCTATGGCTACACCTTC. Its translation is CASSGDTYGYTF. This sequence joins TRBV12-3 or TRBV12-4 and TRBJ1-2; D not certain. V lost 5 bases to trimming and J lost 4 bases, with 8 bases between them. This CDR3 contains 12 residues.